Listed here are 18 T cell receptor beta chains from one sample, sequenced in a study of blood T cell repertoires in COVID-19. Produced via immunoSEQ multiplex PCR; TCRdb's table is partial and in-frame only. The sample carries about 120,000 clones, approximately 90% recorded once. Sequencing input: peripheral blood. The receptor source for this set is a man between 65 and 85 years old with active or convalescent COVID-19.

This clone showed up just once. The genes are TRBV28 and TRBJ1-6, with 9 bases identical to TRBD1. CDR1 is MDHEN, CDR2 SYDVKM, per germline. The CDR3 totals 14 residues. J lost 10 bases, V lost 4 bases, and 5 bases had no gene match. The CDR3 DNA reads TGTGCCAGCAGTTCCGGGACAGGGTGGTCACCCCTCCACTTT. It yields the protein CASSSGTGWSPLHF.

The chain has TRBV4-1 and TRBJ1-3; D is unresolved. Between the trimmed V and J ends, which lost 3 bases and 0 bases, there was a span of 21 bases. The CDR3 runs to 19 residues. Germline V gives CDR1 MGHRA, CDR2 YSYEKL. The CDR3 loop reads CASSHGPTFPRDSGNTIYF. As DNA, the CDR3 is TGCGCCAGCAGCCACGGGCCAACTTTTCCACGGGACTCTGGAAACACCATATATTTT.

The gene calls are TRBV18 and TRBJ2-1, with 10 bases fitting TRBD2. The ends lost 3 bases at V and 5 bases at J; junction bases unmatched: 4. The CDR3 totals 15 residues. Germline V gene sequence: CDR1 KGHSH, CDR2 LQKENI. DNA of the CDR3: TGTGCCAGCTCACCCGGGACTAGCGTAAACAATGAGCAGTTCTTC. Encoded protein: CASSPGTSVNNEQFF. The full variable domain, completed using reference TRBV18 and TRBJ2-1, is NAGVMQNPRHLVRRRGQEARLRCSPMKGHSHVYWYRQLPEEGLKFMVYLQKENIIDESGMPKERFSAEFPKEGPSILRIQQVVRGDSAAYFCASSPGTSVNNEQFFGPGTRLTVL.

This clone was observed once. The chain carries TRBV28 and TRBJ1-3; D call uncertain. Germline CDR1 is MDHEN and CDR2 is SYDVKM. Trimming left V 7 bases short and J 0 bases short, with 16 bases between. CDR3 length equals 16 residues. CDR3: CASTLGQAFSGNTIYF. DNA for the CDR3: TGTGCCAGCACCTTGGGCCAGGCCTTCTCTGGAAACACCATATATTTT.

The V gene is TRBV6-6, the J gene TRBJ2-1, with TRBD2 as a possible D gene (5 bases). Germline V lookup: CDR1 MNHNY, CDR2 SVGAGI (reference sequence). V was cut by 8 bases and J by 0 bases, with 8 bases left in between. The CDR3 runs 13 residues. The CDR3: CASDRDSYNEQFF. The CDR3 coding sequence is TGTGCCAGCGATCGGGACTCCTACAATGAGCAGTTCTTC.

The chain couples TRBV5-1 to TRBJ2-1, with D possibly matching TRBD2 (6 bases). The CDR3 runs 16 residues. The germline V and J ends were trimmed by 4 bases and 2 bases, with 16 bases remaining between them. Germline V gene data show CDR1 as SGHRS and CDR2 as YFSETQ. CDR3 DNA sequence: TGCGCCAGCAGCCCACTGGGCGGGATAGCCTACAATGAGCAGTTCTTC. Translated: CASSPLGGIAYNEQFF.

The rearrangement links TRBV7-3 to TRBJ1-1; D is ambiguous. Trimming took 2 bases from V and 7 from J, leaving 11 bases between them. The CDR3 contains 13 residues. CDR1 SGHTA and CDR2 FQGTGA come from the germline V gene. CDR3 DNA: TGTGCCAGCAGCTTAGGGCCGGAAGGTGAAGCTTTCTTT. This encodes CASSLGPEGEAFF.

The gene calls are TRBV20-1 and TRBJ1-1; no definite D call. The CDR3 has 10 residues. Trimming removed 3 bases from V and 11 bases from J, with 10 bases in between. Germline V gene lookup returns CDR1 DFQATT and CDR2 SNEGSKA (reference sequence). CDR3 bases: TGCAGTGCTAGTCGGGGTAACGCTTTCTTT. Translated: CSASRGNAFF.

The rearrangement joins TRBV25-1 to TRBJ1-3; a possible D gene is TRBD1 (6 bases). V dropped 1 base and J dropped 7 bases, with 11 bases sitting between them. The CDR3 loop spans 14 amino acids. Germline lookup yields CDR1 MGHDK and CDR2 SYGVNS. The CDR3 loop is CASSESGAENTIYF. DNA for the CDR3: TGTGCCAGCAGTGAATCAGGGGCAGAGAACACCATATATTTT. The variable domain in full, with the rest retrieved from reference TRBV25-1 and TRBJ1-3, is EADIYQTPRYLVIGTGKKITLECSQTMGHDKMYWYQQDPGMELHLIHYSYGVNSTEKGDLSSESTVSRIRTEHFPLTLESARPSHTSQYLCASSESGAENTIYFGEGSWLTVV.

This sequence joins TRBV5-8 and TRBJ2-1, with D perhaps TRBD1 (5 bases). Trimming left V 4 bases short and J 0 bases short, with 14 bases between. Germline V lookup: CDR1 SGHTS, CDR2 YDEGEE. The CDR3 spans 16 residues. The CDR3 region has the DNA TGTGCCAGCAGCCCCCGACAGTCGAGCTCCTACAATGAGCAGTTCTTC. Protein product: CASSPRQSSSYNEQFF. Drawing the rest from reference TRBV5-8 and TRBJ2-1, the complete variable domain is EAGVTQSPTHLIKTRGQQATLRCSPISGHTSVYWYQQALGLGLQFLLWYDEGEERNRGNFPPRFSGRQFPNYSSELNVNALELEDSALYLCASSPRQSSSYNEQFFGPGTRLTVL.

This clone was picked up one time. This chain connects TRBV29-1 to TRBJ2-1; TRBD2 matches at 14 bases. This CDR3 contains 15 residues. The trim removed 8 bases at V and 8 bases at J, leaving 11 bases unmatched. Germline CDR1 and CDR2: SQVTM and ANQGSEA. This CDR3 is CSSPGGTSGRDEQFF. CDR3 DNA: TGCAGCTCTCCGGGGGGGACTAGCGGGAGAGATGAGCAGTTCTTC.

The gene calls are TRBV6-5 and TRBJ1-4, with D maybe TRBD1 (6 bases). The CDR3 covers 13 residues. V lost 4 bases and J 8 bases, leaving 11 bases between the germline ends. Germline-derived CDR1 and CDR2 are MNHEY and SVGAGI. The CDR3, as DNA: TGTGCCAGCAGTTCAGGGGCGCGCGAAAAACTGTTTTTT. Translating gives CASSSGAREKLFF.

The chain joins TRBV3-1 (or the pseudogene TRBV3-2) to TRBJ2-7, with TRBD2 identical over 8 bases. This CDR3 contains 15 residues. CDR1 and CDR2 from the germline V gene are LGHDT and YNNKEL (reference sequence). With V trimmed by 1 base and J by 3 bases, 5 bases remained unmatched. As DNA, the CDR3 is TGTGCCAGCAGCCAAGCCCCGGGACTAGTCTACGAGCAGTACTTC. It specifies CASSQAPGLVYEQYF.

The CDR3 nucleotides are TGTGCCACTAGCGGTGGGCCCTACGAGCAGTACTTC. Protein product: CATSGGPYEQYF. The V call is TRBV28, the J call TRBJ2-7, with 7 bases lining up with TRBD2. The germline V gene encodes CDR1 MDHEN and CDR2 SYDVKM. The CDR3 has 12 amino acids. J gave up 2 bases and V 10 bases, and 5 bases lay outside the gene matches. The entire variable domain, with the rest obtained from reference TRBV28 and TRBJ2-7, is as follows: DVKVTQSSRYLVKRTGEKVFLECVQDMDHENMFWYRQDPGLGLRLIYFSYDVKMKEKGDIPEGYSVSREKKERFSLILESASTNQTSMYLCATSGGPYEQYFGPGTRLTVT.

CDR3: CASSQGQGGGEQFF. The CDR3 region has the DNA TGTGCCAGCAGCCAGGGACAGGGGGGCGGTGAGCAGTTCTTC. The chain recombines TRBV14 with TRBJ2-1, with 11 bases lining up with TRBD1. The germline gives CDR1 SGHDN, CDR2 FVKESK. J lost 9 bases, V lost 3 bases, and 4 bases had no gene match. The CDR3 loop spans 14 amino acids.

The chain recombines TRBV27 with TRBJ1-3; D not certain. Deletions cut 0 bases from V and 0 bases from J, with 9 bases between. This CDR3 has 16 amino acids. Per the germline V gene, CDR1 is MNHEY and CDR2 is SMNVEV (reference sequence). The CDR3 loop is CASSLSGVLSGNTIYF. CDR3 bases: TGTGCCAGCAGTTTATCTGGAGTCCTCTCTGGAAACACCATATATTTT.

The chain's CDR3 is CASSYDMGETQYF. The CDR3 DNA follows: TGTGCCAGCAGTTACGACATGGGAGAGACCCAGTACTTC. The rearrangement links TRBV6-5 to TRBJ2-5; no clear D. The CDR3 is 13 residues long. In germline, CDR1 is MNHEY, CDR2 SVGAGI. Trimming pared 2 bases from V and 4 bases from J, leaving 8 bases between.

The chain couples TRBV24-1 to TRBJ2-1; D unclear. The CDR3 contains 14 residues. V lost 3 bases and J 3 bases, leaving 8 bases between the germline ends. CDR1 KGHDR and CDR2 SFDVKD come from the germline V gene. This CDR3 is CATSDQVSYNEQFF. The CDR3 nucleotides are TGTGCCACCAGTGATCAGGTTAGCTACAATGAGCAGTTCTTC.